One sample yielded the 9 T cell receptor beta chains listed below, sequenced in a study of control samples from healthy donors and cancer patients. The assay was immunoSEQ multiplex PCR, and TCRdb's table has in-frame clones only and misses some. The table includes roughly 80,000 clones, over 85% detected once. The sample taken for sequencing was blood. The receptors derive from a man in his fifties in good health.

The chain combines TRBV6-5 with TRBJ1-6; D perhaps matches TRBD1 (6 bases). Trimming removed 6 bases at V and 1 base at J, with 10 bases between. The germline V gene has CDR1 MNHEY and CDR2 SVGAGI. CDR3 length equals 15 residues. In DNA form, the CDR3 reads TGTGCCAGCAGCCAACAGGGTTCCTATAATTCACCCCTCCACTTT. It yields the protein CASSQQGSYNSPLHF.

A single count supports this clone. V usage is TRBV7-2 and J usage is TRBJ1-2; D unresolved. The CDR3 covers 12 residues. The V and J ends lost 5 bases and 8 bases respectively, with 12 bases between them. Germline V gives CDR1 SGHTA, CDR2 FQGNSA. CDR3: CASSPRILGYTF. The CDR3 DNA reads as TGTGCCAGCAGCCCACGAATTTTAGGCTACACCTTC.

This chain connects TRBV7-3 to TRBJ1-2; TRBD1 matches at 7 bases. This CDR3 is built from 14 residues. Looked up from germline, CDR1 is SGHTA and CDR2 is FQGTGA. Trimming at V came to 0 bases and at J to 4 bases, leaving 2 bases not matched to a gene. The DNA of the CDR3 is TGTGCCAGCAGCTTAACGGGACAGTCCTATGGCTACACCTTC. Its protein product is CASSLTGQSYGYTF.

The rearrangement joins TRBV9 to TRBJ2-7; weak D call: TRBD1 (5 bases). Germline V gene lookup returns CDR1 SGDLS and CDR2 YYNGEE. This CDR3 is 14 amino acids long. V dropped 2 bases and J dropped 1 base, with 10 bases sitting between them. The CDR3 DNA is TGTGCCAGCAGCGTCCAGGGTGAGTCCTACGAGCAGTACTTC. Protein sequence: CASSVQGESYEQYF.

The chain has TRBV20-1 and TRBJ2-7; 9 nucleotides agree with TRBD1. J lost 0 bases, V lost 3 bases, and 6 bases had no gene match. CDR1 is DFQATT, CDR2 SNEGSKA, per germline (reference sequence). The CDR3 extends over 15 amino acids. The CDR3 sequence: CSASGGTGSSYEQYF. The CDR3, as DNA: TGCAGTGCTAGTGGGGGGACAGGGAGCTCCTACGAGCAGTACTTC.

J is TRBJ1-2 and V is TRBV12-3 or TRBV12-4; D remains unclear. There are 10 residues in the CDR3. Trimming removed 11 bases at V and 3 bases at J, with 7 bases between. CDR3 protein: CAVGDYGYTF. CDR3 bases: TGTGCCGTTGGTGACTATGGCTACACCTTC.

The V gene is TRBV12-5, the J gene TRBJ2-7; D is unresolved. From germline, CDR1 is LGHNT and CDR2 FRNRAP. V shed 4 bases and J shed 8 bases, with 9 bases lying between them. The CDR3 totals 11 residues. The CDR3 nucleotides read TGTGCTAGTGGTTCGGTTGATAAGCAGTACTTC. The encoded protein is CASGSVDKQYF.

V and J are TRBV6-1 and TRBJ2-7, with TRBD1 as a possible D gene (6 bases). V gave up 2 bases and J gave up 3 bases, with 11 bases separating them. Germline V gene data show CDR1 as MNHNS and CDR2 as SASEGT. The CDR3 is made up of 14 amino acids. The CDR3, as DNA: TGTGCCAGCAGTGAACTGGACAGCAACTACGAGCAGTACTTC. Its protein is CASSELDSNYEQYF.

Points on this clone: The same CDR3 can be traced to other DNA sequences in this sample. The V gene is TRBV19, the J gene TRBJ1-1; possible D gene TRBD1, 6 bases. The CDR3 runs to 15 residues. V shed 5 bases and J shed 7 bases, with 20 bases lying between them. The V gene's germline CDR1 is LNHDA and CDR2 SQIVND (reference sequence). CDR3 amino acids: CASSELGGRGGEAFF. The CDR3 region has the DNA TGTGCCAGTAGTGAGTTGGGGGGCCGCGGGGGTGAAGCTTTCTTT.